The rows below give T cell receptor beta chains drawn from one sample of a study of blood T cells in healthy people across ages. TCRdb recomputed calls from the 5' RACE reads with MiXCR, one row per CDR3 protein. The table includes approximately 810,000 distinct CDR3 sequences, about 28% detected once. Sequenced input: blood. These TCRs come from an elderly woman in good health. The CDR3 runs from the conserved cysteine through the conserved F or W. A D gene is named only where the DNA matches it firmly. For some rows the clone size is stated as once, few or many, or as a class when expanded; others skip it.

>TRBJ2-7|NA|NA|TRBV12-3/TRBV12-4
TGTGCCAGCAGGATCAGGGGAGTGGGCTACGAGCAGTACTTC
CASRIRGVGYEQYF
>TRBJ1-1|NA|NA|TRBV5-1
TGCGCCAGCAGCCCTGGGACACAGGCTGAAGCTTTCTTT
CASSPGTQAEAFF
>TRBJ2-7|TRBD1|few|TRBV6-5
TGTGCCAGCAGATCGGACAGGGGGTCCTACAATGAGCAGTACTTC
CASRSDRGSYNEQYF
>TRBJ1-2|TRBD1|few|TRBV6-1
TGTGCCAGCAGCACCAGGACAGGACGTAACTATGGCTACACCTTC
CASSTRTGRNYGYTF
>TRBJ2-3|TRBD2|many|TRBV11-2
TGTGCCAGCAGCATCCTACTAGCGCGGGGGGATACGCAGTATTTT
CASSILLARGDTQYF
>TRBJ1-1|NA|many|TRBV12-3/TRBV12-4
TGTGCCAGCAGTTTAAATTGGGGGCGTACGGAAGCTTTCTTT
CASSLNWGRTEAFF
>TRBJ2-3|TRBD2|many|TRBV5-1
TGCGCCAGCAGCTCGCCTCCTAATCTAGCGGGACCCACAGATACGCAGTATTTT
CASSSPPNLAGPTDTQYF
>TRBJ1-4|NA|NA|TRBV12-3/TRBV12-4
TGTGCCAGCAGCTCGGGACTTTCCAATGAAAAACTGTTTTTT
CASSSGLSNEKLFF
>TRBJ2-5|TRBD1|many|TRBV7-2
TGTGCCAGCAGCTTATTGAGGGGGCGAGAGACCCAGTACTTC
CASSLLRGRETQYF
>TRBJ1-2|TRBD1|many|TRBV7-9
TGTGCCAGCAGCTTCCACCTTAACAGGGGACCCTATGGCTACACCTTC
CASSFHLNRGPYGYTF
>TRBJ2-5|TRBD2|many|TRBV12-3/TRBV12-4
TGTGCCAGCAGTCCCCTCCGACTAGCGGGGGGCCTGGAGACCCAGTACTTC
CASSPLRLAGGLETQYF
>TRBJ2-5|NA|many|TRBV20-1
TGCAGTGCTAGGAGAGGGCCCTATAGGGAGACCCAGTACTTC
CSARRGPYRETQYF
>TRBJ1-2|NA|few|TRBV7-2
TGTGCCAGCAGCCGCCGACAGGATACTAGGGGTAGTGGCTACACCTTC
CASSRRQDTRGSGYTF
>TRBJ2-5|TRBD1|many|TRBV7-9
TGTGCCAGCAGCATAAGACAGGGCGAGACCCAGTACTTC
CASSIRQGETQYF
>TRBJ2-3|TRBD2|many|TRBV7-2
TGTGCCAGCAGCACCCGCGGGGGAGGTAGCACAGATACGCAGTATTTT
CASSTRGGGSTDTQYF
>TRBJ2-1|NA|many|TRBV29-1
TGCAGCGTTGTCGACAGGTGGGAATACAATGAGCAGTTCTTC
CSVVDRWEYNEQFF
>TRBJ2-2|NA|few|TRBV6-2/TRBV6-3
TGTGCCAGCAGTTCGTTAGGGCGGCCCGGGGAGCTGTTTTTT
CASSSLGRPGELFF
>TRBJ2-3|NA|many|TRBV4-3
TGCGCCAGCAGCCTAGGAGCTATGAACACAGATACGCAGTATTTT
CASSLGAMNTDTQYF
>TRBJ1-2|TRBD1|once|TRBV4-1
TGCGCCAGCAGCCCGACAGGGTTCGACTCTGGCTACACCTTC
CASSPTGFDSGYTF
>TRBJ1-1|NA|few|TRBV6-5
TGTGCCAGCAGTTACTCGATGACAGGTGAAGCTTTCTTT
CASSYSMTGEAFF
>TRBJ2-3|NA|many|TRBV4-1
TGCGCCAGCAGCCAAGGACTAGGGACCCCAGATACGCAGTATTTT
CASSQGLGTPDTQYF
>TRBJ2-1|TRBD1|NA|TRBV14
TGTGCCAGCAGCCAAGGTCGGACAGGGGTATTGGGGGAGCAGTTCTTC
CASSQGRTGVLGEQFF